This T cell receptor beta chain derives from a study of Ad26.COV2.S vaccination and SARS-CoV-2 variants. CDR1 is MDHEN and CDR2 is SYDVKM in the germline V gene. The CDR3 spans 15 residues. Trimming left V 2 bases short and J 6 bases short, with 14 bases between. Treatment noted: around 19 received Ad26.COV2.S at low or high dose, single or two shots; 5 received placebo; per-sample allocation not given. Each sample was drawn 63 days after the first injection (of vaccine or placebo). Donation was by an adult aged 18-55 years who was in Boston. Wuhan-strain spike was delivered by a replication-incompetent Ad26 vector. Clones were sequenced by immunoSEQ multiplex PCR, and TCRdb holds only the in-frame ones, with some missing. The sample yields approximately 460,000 clones, 80% to 90% seen once.

The gene calls are TRBV28 and TRBJ2-1, with a tentative D call TRBD2 (6 bases). This specimen was peripheral blood, taken in a trial of Ad26.COV2.S vaccine versus placebo. The receptor's source is a person between 18 and 65 years old who received the Ad26.COV2.S COVID-19 vaccine or a placebo. CDR3 DNA sequence: TGTGCCAGCAGTTTAGATAGCGGACCCCTCAATGAGCAGTTCTTC. Protein sequence: CASSLDSGPLNEQFF.